This TCR beta chain is drawn from a study of blood T cells in healthy people across ages. The use of a sample-barcoded 5' primer and a J-beta primer mix characterized a second PCR of 7 to 11 cycles. TCRdb recomputed calls from the 5' RACE reads with MiXCR, one row per CDR3 protein. In the table there are over a million distinct CDR3 sequences, 40% to 45% of which are singletons. The CDR3 contains 14 residues. The germline V and J ends were trimmed by 5 bases and 13 bases, with 23 bases remaining between them. Germline loops: CDR1 SEHNR, CDR2 FQNEAQ (reference sequence). This clonotype showed up just once.

Material: blood. The genes are TRBV7-9 and TRBJ1-2; D is undetermined. The receptor comes from an older woman in good health. The CDR3 spells CASSAMAEELRCTF. CDR3 DNA sequence: TGTGCCAGCAGCGCTATGGCGGAGGAATTAAGATGCACCTTC.